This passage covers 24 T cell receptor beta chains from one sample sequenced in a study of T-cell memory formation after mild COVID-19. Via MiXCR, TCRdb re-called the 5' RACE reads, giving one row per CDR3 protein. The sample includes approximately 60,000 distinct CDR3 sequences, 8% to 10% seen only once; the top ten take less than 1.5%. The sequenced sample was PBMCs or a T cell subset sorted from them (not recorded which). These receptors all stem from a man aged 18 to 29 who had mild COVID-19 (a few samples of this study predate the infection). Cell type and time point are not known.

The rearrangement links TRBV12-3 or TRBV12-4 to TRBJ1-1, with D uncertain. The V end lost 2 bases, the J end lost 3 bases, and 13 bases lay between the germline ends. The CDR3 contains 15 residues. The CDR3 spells CASSLIAAGHTEAFF. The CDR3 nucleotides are TGTGCCAGCAGTTTAATCGCCGCCGGGCACACTGAAGCTTTCTTT.

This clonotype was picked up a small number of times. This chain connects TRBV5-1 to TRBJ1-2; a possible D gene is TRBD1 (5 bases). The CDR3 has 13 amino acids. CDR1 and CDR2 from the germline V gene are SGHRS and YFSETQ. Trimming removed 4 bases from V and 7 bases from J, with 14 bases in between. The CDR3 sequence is CASSQGTVVGYTF. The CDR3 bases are TGCGCCAGCAGCCAAGGGACGGTAGTTGGCTACACCTTC.

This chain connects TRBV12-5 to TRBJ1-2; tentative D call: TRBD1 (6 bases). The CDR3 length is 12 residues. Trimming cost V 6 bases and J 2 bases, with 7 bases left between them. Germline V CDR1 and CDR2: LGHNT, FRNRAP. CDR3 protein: CASGRGNYGYTF. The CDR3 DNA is TGTGCTAGTGGGAGGGGGAACTATGGCTACACCTTC.

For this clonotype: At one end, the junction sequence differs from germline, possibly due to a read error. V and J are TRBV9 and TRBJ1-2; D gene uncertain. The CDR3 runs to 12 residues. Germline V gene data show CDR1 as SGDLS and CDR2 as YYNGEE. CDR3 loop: CASSVGLRVPHF. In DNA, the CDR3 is TGTGCCAGCAGCGTAGGGTTACGTGTTCCCCACTTC.

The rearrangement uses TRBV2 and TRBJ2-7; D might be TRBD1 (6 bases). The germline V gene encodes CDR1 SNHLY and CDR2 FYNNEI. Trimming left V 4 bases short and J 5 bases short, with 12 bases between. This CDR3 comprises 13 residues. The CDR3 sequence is CASSVSPGDEQYV. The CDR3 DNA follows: TGTGCCAGCAGTGTCAGTCCAGGGGACGAGCAGTACGTC.

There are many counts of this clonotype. The CDR3 DNA is TGTGCCAGCAGTTTCCGGGACGGGCTTCCCTACGAGCAGTACGTC. It encodes CASSFRDGLPYEQYV. V is TRBV12-3 or TRBV12-4 and J is TRBJ2-7; D is tentatively TRBD1 or TRBD2 (5 bases each). The V gene lost 3 bases and the J gene lost 2 bases, with 14 bases spanning the gap. This CDR3 region has 15 residues.

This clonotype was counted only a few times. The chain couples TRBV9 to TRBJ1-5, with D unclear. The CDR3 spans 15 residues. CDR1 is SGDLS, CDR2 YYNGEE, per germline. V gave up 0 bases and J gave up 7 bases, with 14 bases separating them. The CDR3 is CASSVGAAAGQPQHF. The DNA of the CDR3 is TGTGCCAGCAGCGTAGGGGCCGCCGCGGGGCAGCCCCAGCATTTT.

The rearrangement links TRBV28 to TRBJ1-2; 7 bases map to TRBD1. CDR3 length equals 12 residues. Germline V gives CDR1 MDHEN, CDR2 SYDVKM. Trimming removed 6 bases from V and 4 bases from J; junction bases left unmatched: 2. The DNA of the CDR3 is TGTGCCAGCAGGCCAGGGGGCTATGGCTACACCTTC. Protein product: CASRPGGYGYTF.

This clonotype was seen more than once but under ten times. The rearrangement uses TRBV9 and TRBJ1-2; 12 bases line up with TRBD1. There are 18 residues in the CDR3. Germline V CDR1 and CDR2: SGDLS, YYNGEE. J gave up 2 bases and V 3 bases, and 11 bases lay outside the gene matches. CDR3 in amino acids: CASSAETGTGGGNYGYTF. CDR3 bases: TGTGCCAGCAGCGCTGAAACCGGGACAGGGGGCGGGAACTATGGCTACACCTTC.

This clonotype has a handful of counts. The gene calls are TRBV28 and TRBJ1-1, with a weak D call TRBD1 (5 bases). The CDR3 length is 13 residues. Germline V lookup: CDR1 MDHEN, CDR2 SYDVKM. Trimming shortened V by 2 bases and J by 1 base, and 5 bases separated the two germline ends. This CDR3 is CASSLRGNTEAFF. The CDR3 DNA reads TGTGCCAGCAGTTTAAGGGGGAACACTGAAGCTTTCTTT.

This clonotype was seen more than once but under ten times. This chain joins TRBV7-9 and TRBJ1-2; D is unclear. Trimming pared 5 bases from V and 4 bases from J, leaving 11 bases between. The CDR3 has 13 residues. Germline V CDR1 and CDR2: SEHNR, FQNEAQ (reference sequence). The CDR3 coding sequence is TGTGCCAGCAGCCCGCTACGGATCTATGGCTACACCTTC. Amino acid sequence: CASSPLRIYGYTF.

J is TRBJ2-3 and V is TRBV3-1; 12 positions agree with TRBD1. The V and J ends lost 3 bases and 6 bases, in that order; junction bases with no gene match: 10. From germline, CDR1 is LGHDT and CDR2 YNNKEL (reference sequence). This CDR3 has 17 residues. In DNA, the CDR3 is TGTGCCAGCAGCCAGGGACAGGGGGCTCGGGGAAGTGATACGCAGTATTTT. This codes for CASSQGQGARGSDTQYF.

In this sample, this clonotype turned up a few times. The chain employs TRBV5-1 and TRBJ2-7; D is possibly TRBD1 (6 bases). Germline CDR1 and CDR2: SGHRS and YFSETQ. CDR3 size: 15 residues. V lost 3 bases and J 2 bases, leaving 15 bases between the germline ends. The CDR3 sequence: CASSWQGQQTYEQYF. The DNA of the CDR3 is TGCGCCAGCAGCTGGCAAGGACAGCAAACCTACGAGCAGTACTTC.

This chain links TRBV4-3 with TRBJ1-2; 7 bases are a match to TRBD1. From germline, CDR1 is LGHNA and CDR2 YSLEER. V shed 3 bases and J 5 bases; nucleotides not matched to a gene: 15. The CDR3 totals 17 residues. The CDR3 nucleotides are TGCGCCAGCAGCCACCGCCTGACAGGGAGTATAGTGTATGGCTACACCTTC. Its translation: CASSHRLTGSIVYGYTF.

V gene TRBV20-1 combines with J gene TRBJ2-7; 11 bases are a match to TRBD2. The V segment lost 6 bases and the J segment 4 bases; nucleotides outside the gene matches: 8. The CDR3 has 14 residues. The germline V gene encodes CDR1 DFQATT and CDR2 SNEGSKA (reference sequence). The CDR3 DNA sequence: TGCAGTGCGTACCCGGGACTAGCGGCGTACGAGCAGTACTTC. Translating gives CSAYPGLAAYEQYF.

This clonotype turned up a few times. The DNA of the CDR3 is TGTGCCAGCAGGCCCCAGTCAGATACGCAGTATTTT. Protein sequence: CASRPQSDTQYF. V gene TRBV7-2 combines with J gene TRBJ2-3; D is unclear. Germline lookup yields CDR1 SGHTA and CDR2 FQGNSA. The V end was cut by 6 bases, the J end by 4 bases, with 8 bases between. This CDR3 has 12 amino acids.

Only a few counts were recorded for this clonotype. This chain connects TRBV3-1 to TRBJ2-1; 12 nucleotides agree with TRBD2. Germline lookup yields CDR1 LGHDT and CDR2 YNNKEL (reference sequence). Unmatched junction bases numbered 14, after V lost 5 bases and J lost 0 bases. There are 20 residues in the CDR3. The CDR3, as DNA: TGTGCCAGCAGCGCCGTACTAGCGGGGGGCACAGAGAGCTCCTACAATGAGCAGTTCTTC. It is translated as CASSAVLAGGTESSYNEQFF.

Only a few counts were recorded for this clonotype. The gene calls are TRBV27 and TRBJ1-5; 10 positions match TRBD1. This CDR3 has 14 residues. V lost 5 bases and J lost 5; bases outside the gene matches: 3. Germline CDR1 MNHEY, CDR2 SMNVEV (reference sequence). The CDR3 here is CASSPTGGHQPQHF. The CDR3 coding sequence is TGTGCCAGCAGTCCGACAGGGGGCCATCAGCCCCAGCATTTT.

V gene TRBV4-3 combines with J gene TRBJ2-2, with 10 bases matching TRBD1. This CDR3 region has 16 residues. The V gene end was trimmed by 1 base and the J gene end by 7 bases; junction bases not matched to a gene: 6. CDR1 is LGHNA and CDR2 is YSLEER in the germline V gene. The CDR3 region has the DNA TGCGCCAGCAGCCAAGCGCCGGGACAGGGGATCGGGGAGCTGTTTTTT. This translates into CASSQAPGQGIGELFF.

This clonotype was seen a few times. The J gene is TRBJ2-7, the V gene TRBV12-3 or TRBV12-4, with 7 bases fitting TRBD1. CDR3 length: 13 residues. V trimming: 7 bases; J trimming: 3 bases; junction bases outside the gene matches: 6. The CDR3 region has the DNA TGTGCCAGCAAAAGGGACAGCAGCTACGAGCAGTACTTC. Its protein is CASKRDSSYEQYF.

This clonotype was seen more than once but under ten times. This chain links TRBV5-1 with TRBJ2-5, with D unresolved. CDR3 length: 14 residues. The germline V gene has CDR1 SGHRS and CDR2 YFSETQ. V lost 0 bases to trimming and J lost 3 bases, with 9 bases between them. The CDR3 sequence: CASSLGYHKETQYF. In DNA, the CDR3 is TGCGCCAGCAGCTTGGGCTATCACAAAGAGACCCAGTACTTC.

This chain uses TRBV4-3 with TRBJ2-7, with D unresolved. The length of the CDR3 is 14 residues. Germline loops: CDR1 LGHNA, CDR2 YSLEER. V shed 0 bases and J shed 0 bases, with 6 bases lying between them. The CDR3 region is CASSQDLYSYEQYF. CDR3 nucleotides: TGCGCCAGCAGCCAAGATCTTTACTCCTACGAGCAGTACTTC.

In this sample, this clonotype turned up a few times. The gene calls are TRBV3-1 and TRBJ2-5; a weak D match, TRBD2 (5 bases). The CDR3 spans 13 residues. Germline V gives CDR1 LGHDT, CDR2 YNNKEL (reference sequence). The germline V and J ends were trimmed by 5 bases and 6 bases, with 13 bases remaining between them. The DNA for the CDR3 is TGTGCCAGCAGCTTCCGGGGTAAAAAGACCCAGTACTTC. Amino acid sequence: CASSFRGKKTQYF.

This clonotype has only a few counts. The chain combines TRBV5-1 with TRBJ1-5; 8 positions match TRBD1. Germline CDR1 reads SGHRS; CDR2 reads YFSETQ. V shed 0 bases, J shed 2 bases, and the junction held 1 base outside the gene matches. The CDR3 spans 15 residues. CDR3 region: CASSLGGQGNQPQHF. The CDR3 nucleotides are TGCGCCAGCAGCTTGGGGGGACAGGGCAATCAGCCCCAGCATTTT.